Given below is one T cell receptor beta chain in context. Its antigen is unknown. Looked up from germline, CDR1 is MNHNS and CDR2 is SASEGT. The CDR3 totals 13 residues. Trimming removed 5 bases from V and 3 bases from J, with 10 bases in between. This PCR relied on a set of 60 Vbeta primers and 13 Jbeta primers. Some clones are missing from TCRdb's copy, which holds only in-frame ones; the method was immunoSEQ multiplex PCR. The sample includes about 230,000 clones, about 85% of them seen just once. The entry originates in a study of cytomegalovirus exposure and HLA in healthy donors. General study results and limits: Most observed TCR sequences were rare, whereas some public TCRs were detected in many donors. Per a prior analysis, the majority of TCR beta V segments were productive roughly 87% or roughly 30% of the time.

Sequenced material: PBMCs. This receptor was identified in a girl aged 2 to 9 in good health and CMV-seronegative. The rearrangement links TRBV6-1 to TRBJ1-1; D not certain. CDR3 region: CASSPLYDTEAFF. As DNA, the CDR3 is TGTGCCAGCAGTCCGCTCTACGACACTGAAGCTTTCTTT.